Each of the 3 T cell receptor beta chains below was sequenced from the same sample in a study of vaccination effects on CD4 cells after COVID-19. ViraFEST assay sequencing came after antigen-specific CD4+ T cells were expanded with viral peptide pools. The culture ran for approximately 9 days before CD4+ T cells were isolated. Their SARS-CoV-2 infection, verified by PCR, occurred between March and December 2020. TCRdb's table, derived via immunoSEQ multiplex PCR, lists solely in-frame clones and lacks some. This sample has around 53,000 clones, with 76% found just once. Antigen specificity for these receptors is unknown. The source was CD4+ T cells from PBMCs cultured with HIV peptides, collected before COVID-19 vaccination. Subset reported: HIV-1 Nef peptide pool negative control/reference culture. The receptors stem from a human donor who had a prior SARS-CoV-2 infection.

This clone has only one observation. CDR3 region: CAWSVFPGPDTGELFF. In nucleotides, the CDR3 is TGTGCCTGGAGTGTATTCCCAGGGCCGGACACCGGGGAGCTGTTTTTT. The rearrangement joins TRBV30 to TRBJ2-2; D perhaps matches TRBD1 (5 bases). Trimming took 0 bases from V and 3 from J, leaving 14 bases between them. The CDR3 length is 16 residues. Germline V gene sequence: CDR1 GTSNPN, CDR2 SVGIG (reference sequence).

The chain links TRBV7-3 to TRBJ2-7; TRBD2 might be the D (6 bases). Looked up from germline, CDR1 is SGHTA and CDR2 is FQGTGA. This CDR3 spans 14 amino acids. The germline V and J ends were trimmed by 5 bases and 3 bases, with 14 bases remaining between them. The CDR3 nucleotides read TGTGCCAGCAGCCCAGGGCGCGGGAACTACGAGCAGTACTTC. Its protein product is CASSPGRGNYEQYF.

The gene calls are TRBV11-3 and TRBJ2-7; D is unclear. Germline V gene data show CDR1 as SGHNT and CDR2 as YENEEA. V lost 1 base to trimming and J lost 6 bases, with 13 bases between them. The CDR3 is 14 residues long. DNA for the CDR3: TGTGCCAGCAGCTTAGGTCAAGGTTACGGCGAGCAGTACTTC. Protein: CASSLGQGYGEQYF.